What follows describes a single T cell receptor beta chain. This clone was detected only a few times. Its antigen is currently not known. Being a mouse receptor, it is described with mouse gene labels and germline sequences. The sequence runs out 4 residues before the end of the CDR3; the remainder is reconstructed from the germline J gene. The identical CDR3 is also encoded by other nucleotide sequences in the sample. Cells from mouse cutaneous lymph nodes were pooled, stained for CD4, CD8alpha, NKG2D, NKG2ACE and other markers, and then sorted on a BD Influx. This entry belongs to a study of CD8+ T cells in alopecia areata (dated by TCRdb to about 2018). At the level of the whole study: Female C3H/HeJ recipients, about 7-10 weeks old, were grafted with skin from C3H/HeJ donors with spontaneous alopecia (roughly 6-13 months old). The study used high-throughput TCRbeta sequencing to examine T cell clonal expansion in alopecia areata, in both the C3H/HeJ mouse model and human patients. Scalp tissue and sorted CD4+ and CD8+ peripheral blood T cells from patchy and totalis/universalis alopecia areata patients and from healthy controls were covered by human TCRbeta sequencing. Scalp clonality was compared among normal scalp (n=4), patchy alopecia areata scalp (n=8), and alopecia totalis/universalis scalp (n=8). The RNA source kit depended on sample type: the PAXgene miRNA kit for fixed scalp, the miRNeasy kit for PBMCs, and the RNeasy kit for mouse skin. TCRbeta CDR3 regions were amplified by immunoSEQ multiplex PCR with 35 Vbeta forward and 13 Jbeta reverse primers. Findings and caveats that apply to the study as a whole: Unlike mouse skin, which is dominated by gammadelta T cells, normal human skin has resident alphabeta T cells that are also sequenced, and this complicates analysis of the scalp TCR repertoire. Lesional scalp, especially in alopecia totalis/universalis, showed higher clonality and more expanded CD8+ clones than normal scalp, suggesting antigenic drive. Shared TCR sequences between patients were less evident than in mice, which may be partly attributable to HLA diversity in the patient population.

V ends up 1 base short and J 3 bases short, with an unmatched junction base count of 0. Measured from the cysteine to the phenylalanine, the CDR3 is 14 residues long. The 30 bases shown cover part of the CDR3, and their frame starts at base 1. From a lookup of the germline V gene, CDR1 and CDR2 are MNHDT and YYDKIL. The library relied on the immunoSEQ multiplex PCR assay. To provide template for TCR sequencing, every sample had RNA extracted and reverse transcribed into cDNA. SuperScript III was used for first-strand cDNA synthesis, primed with a 2:1 mix of oligo-dT and random hexamers. A synthetic immune receptor repertoire was used to measure amplification bias, and any remaining bias was corrected computationally. Libraries were sequenced on Illumina HiSeq using 60 bp reads that covered the CDR3 and were read from J toward V. The authors' analysis ran thus. Raw reads were preprocessed for error removal, and CDR3 was defined according to IMGT conventions as running from the conserved cysteine to phenylalanine. Clonality was calculated as 1 minus Shannon entropy normalized by log2 of the number of productive unique TCRs. Whether scalp clones were CD4 or CD8 was inferred by matching scalp TCRbeta sequences against CD4 and CD8 repertoires sorted from blood. TCRdb provides this immuneACCESS table in a form limited to in-frame rearrangements. Some clones are lacking; in checked studies, under half of them reflect an unresolved V gene, and why the rest are absent is not known. V and J calls and clone size follow that table, whereas D and trimming were derived from the DNA. This sample has roughly 260,000 clones in the table, none counted a single time. The top ten constitute more than 0.95% of the sample.

Here the chain combines TRBV17 and TRBJ2-1, with TRBD2 matching 7 junction bases. The sample consisted of CD4+ T cells sorted from a lymph node. The sequence came from a C3H/HeJ mouse with alopecia areata. This strain is of MHC haplotype H2-k. The CDR3 corresponds to CASSRVGGYAEQFF. The CDR3 DNA, read in part, is TGTGCTAGCAGTAGAGTGGGGGGCTATGCT.